This TCR beta chain stems from a study of T cells after yellow fever vaccination. Across the study: Fractions of limited cellularity were prepared by means of SMART-Seq v4 Ultra Low Input.

5'RACE template switching generated TCR cDNA, adding a universal primer site and UMIs. Via MiXCR, TCRdb re-called the 5' RACE reads, giving one row per CDR3 protein. The data hold about 260,000 distinct CDR3 sequences, with 10% to 15% observed a single time. Study observations and caveats: Once the booster was given, most primary-vaccination clones reappeared, at about 95% for CD4 and around 90% for CD8. The secondary T-cell response peaked on day 5, not day 15, but was weaker.

This clonotype was observed at least ten times. Its antigen is currently unknown. This CDR3 spans 14 amino acids. V lost 3 bases and J lost 3, with 11 bases in between. V usage is TRBV12-3 or TRBV12-4 and J usage is TRBJ1-1; D gene ambiguous. Sequences were derived from CD4+ T cells sorted from PBMCs, sampled 45 days after the yellow fever booster vaccination. The clonotype comes from a man aged 25-45 years who received the YFV17D yellow fever vaccine. DNA for the CDR3: TGTGCCAGCAGTTTCGTCCCCTCGGACACTGAAGCTTTCTTT. Translated, it gives CASSFVPSDTEAFF.